This TCR beta chain derives from a study of CD8+CD57+ T cells in acquired aplastic anemia. Study context: The sorted CD4+ and CD8+ cells yielded an average approximately 3 ug of DNA. Read counts for CD4+ cells (from healthy donors) averaged about 11 million.

Study-wide results and caveats: For CD8+ Simpson's diversity, patients and controls showed no significant difference. About 28 sequences, all CD8+ CDR3, were shared between patients and controls.

TCR beta VDJ and CDR3 profiles were obtained from a genomic DNA template. TCRdb passed the reads through MiXCR, listing each CDR3 protein once. The table has a few hundred thousand distinct CDR3 sequences, around 63% seen once. This clonotype was seen more than once but under ten times. Its antigen is currently unknown. The CDR3 contains 11 residues. CDR1 is SGHRS and CDR2 is YFSETQ in the germline V gene. V gave up 4 bases and J gave up 3 bases, with 5 bases separating them. The material sequenced was sorted CD4+, CD8+, or CD8+CD57+ T cells (not recorded which) from PBMCs. This TCR derives from a human donor in good health. V is TRBV5-1 and J is TRBJ2-7; D gene ambiguous. CDR3 coding DNA: TGCGCCAGCAGCCCCCACTACGAGCAGTACTTC. Its translation: CASSPHYEQYF.